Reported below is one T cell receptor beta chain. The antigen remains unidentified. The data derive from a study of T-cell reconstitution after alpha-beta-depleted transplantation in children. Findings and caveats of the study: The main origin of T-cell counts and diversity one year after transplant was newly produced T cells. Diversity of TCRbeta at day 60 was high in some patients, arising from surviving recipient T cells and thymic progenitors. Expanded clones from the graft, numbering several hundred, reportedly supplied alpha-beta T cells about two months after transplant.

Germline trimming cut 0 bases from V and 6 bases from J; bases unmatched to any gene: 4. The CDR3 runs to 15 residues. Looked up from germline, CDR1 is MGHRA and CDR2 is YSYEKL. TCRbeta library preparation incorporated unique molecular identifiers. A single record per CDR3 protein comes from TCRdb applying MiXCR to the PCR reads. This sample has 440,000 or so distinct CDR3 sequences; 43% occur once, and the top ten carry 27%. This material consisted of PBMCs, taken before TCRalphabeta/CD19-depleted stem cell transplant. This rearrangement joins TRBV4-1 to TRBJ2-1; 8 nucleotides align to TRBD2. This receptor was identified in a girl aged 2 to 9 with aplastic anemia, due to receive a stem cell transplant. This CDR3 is CASSQDPAGVNEQFF. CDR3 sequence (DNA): TGCGCCAGCAGCCAAGATCCAGCGGGAGTCAATGAGCAGTTCTTC.